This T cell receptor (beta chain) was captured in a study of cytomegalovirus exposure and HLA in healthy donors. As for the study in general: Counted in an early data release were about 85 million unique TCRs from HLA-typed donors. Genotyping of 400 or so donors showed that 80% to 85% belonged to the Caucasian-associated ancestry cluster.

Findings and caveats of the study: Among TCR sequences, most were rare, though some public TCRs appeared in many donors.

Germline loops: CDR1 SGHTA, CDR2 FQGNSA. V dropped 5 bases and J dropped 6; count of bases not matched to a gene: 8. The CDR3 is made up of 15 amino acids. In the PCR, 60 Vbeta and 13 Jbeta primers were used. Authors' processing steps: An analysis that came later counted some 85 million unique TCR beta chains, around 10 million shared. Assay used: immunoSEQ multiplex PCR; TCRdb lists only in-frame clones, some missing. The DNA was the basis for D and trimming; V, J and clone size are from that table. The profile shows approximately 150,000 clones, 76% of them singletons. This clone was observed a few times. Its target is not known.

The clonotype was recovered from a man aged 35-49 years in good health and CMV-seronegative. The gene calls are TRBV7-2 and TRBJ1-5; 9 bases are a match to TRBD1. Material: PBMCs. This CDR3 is CASSVGTGLGQPQHF. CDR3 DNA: TGTGCCAGCAGCGTCGGGACAGGGTTAGGTCAGCCCCAGCATTTT.